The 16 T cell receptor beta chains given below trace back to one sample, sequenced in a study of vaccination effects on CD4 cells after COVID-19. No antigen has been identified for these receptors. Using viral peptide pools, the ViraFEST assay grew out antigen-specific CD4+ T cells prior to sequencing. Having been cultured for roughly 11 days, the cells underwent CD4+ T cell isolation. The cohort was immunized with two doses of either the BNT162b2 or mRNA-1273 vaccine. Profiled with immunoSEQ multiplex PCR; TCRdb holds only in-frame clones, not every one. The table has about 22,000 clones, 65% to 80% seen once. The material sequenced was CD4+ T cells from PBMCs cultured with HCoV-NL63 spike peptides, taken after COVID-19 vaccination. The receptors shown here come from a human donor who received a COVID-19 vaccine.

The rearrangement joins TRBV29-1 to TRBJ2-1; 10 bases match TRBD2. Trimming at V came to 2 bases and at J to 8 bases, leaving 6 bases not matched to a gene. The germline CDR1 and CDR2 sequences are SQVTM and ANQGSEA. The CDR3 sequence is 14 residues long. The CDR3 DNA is TGCAGCGTTGAACAGCGGGAGGGCGGCTATGAGCAGTTCTTC. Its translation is CSVEQREGGYEQFF.

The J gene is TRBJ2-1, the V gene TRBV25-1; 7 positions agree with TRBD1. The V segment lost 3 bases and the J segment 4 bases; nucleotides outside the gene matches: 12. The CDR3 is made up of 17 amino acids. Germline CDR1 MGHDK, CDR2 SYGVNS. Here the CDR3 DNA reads TGTGCCAGCAGTGATTCCGGGACAGTTATAACTTACAATGAGCAGTTCTTC. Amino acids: CASSDSGTVITYNEQFF.

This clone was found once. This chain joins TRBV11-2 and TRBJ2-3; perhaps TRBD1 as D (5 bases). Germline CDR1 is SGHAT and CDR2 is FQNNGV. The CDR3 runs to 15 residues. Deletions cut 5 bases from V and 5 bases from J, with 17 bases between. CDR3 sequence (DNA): TGTGCCAGCAGCCCGCAGGGTTTCCCCCAAGATACGCAGTATTTT. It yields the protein CASSPQGFPQDTQYF.

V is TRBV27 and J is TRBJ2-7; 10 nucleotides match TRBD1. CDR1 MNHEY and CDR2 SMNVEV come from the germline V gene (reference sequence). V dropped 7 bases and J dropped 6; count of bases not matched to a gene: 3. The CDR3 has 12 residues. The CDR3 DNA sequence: TGTGCCAGCACCGGGACAGGGGTCGAGCAGTACTTC. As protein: CASTGTGVEQYF.

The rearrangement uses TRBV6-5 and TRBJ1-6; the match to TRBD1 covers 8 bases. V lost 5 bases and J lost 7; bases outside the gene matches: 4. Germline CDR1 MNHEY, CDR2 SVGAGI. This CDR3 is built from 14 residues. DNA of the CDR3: TGTGCCAGCAGTCCCCGGACAGGGAATTCACCCCTCCACTTT. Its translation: CASSPRTGNSPLHF.

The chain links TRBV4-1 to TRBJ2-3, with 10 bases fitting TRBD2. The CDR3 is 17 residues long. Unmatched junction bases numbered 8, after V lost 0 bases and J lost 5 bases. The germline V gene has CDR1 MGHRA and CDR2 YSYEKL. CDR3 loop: CASSQDGSGGALDTQYF. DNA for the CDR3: TGCGCCAGCAGCCAAGATGGCAGCGGGGGGGCCTTAGATACGCAGTATTTT.

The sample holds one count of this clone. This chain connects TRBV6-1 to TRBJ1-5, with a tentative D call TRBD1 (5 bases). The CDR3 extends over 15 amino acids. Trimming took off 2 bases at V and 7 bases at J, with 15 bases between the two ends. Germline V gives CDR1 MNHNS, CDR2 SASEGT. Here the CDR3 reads CASSEMRGEGQPQHF. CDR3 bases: TGTGCCAGCAGTGAAATGAGGGGAGAAGGGCAGCCCCAGCATTTT.

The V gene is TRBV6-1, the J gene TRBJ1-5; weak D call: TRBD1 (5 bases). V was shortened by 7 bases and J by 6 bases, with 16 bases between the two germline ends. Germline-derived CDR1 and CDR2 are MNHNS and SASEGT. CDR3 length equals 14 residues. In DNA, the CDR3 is TGTGCCAGCACACCGGGGGGGGAGAGTCAGCCCCAGCATTTT. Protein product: CASTPGGESQPQHF.

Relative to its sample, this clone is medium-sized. Here the CDR3 reads CASSKKRGVRYYGYTF. In DNA, the CDR3 is TGTGCCAGCAGCAAAAAGAGGGGGGTGCGCTACTATGGCTACACCTTC. The V and J genes are TRBV21-1 and TRBJ1-2. TRBV21-1 is listed as a pseudogene. The CDR3 sequence is 16 residues long.

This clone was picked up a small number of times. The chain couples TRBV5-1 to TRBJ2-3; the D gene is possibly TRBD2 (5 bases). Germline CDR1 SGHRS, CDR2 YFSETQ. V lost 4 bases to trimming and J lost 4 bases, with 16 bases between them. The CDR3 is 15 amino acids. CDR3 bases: TGCGCCAGCAGCCCCACTAGGCAGCGAGCAGATACGCAGTATTTT. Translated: CASSPTRQRADTQYF. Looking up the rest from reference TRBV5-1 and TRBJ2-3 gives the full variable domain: KAGVTQTPRYLIKTRGQQVTLSCSPISGHRSVSWYQQTPGQGLQFLFEYFSETQRNKGNFPGRFSGRQFSNSRSEMNVSTLELGDSALYLCASSPTRQRADTQYFGPGTRLTVL.

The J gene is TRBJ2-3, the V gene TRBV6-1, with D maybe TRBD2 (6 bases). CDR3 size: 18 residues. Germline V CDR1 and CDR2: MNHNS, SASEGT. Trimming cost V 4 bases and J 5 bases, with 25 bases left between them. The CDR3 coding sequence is TGTGCCAGCAGTGTTCGGAGGCAGACGGGACTGGGCGTAGATACGCAGTATTTT. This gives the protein CASSVRRQTGLGVDTQYF.

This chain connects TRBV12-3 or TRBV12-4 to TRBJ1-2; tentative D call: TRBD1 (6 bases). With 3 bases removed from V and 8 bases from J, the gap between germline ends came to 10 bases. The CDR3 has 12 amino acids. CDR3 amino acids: CASSFRGGGYTF. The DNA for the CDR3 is TGTGCCAGCAGTTTTCGAGGGGGAGGCTACACCTTC.

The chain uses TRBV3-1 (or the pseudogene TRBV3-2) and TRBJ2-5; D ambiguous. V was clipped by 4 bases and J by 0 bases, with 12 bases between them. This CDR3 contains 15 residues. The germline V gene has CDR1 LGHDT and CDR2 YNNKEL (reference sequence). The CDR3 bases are TGTGCCAGCAGCCCCTCCCCCTCGTACCAAGAGACCCAGTACTTC. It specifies CASSPSPSYQETQYF.

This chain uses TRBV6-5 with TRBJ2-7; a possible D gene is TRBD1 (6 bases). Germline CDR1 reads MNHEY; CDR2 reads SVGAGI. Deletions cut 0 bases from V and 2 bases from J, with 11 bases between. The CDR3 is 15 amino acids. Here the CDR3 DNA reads TGTGCCAGCAGTTACTCGGGGCAGGGGACCTACGAGCAGTACTTC. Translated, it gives CASSYSGQGTYEQYF.

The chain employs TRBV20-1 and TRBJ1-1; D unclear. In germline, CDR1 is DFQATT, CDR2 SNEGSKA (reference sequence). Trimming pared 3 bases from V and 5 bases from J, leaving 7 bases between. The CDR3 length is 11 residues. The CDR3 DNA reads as TGCAGTGCTAGTCGGGAGACTGAAGCTTTCTTT. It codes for CSASRETEAFF.

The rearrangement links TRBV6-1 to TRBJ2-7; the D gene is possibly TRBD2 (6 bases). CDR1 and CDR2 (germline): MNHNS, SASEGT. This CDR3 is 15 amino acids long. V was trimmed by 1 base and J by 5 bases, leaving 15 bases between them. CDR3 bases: TGTGCCAGCAGTGAAGTCCCGGGAGCAACCGACGAGCAGTACTTC. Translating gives CASSEVPGATDEQYF.